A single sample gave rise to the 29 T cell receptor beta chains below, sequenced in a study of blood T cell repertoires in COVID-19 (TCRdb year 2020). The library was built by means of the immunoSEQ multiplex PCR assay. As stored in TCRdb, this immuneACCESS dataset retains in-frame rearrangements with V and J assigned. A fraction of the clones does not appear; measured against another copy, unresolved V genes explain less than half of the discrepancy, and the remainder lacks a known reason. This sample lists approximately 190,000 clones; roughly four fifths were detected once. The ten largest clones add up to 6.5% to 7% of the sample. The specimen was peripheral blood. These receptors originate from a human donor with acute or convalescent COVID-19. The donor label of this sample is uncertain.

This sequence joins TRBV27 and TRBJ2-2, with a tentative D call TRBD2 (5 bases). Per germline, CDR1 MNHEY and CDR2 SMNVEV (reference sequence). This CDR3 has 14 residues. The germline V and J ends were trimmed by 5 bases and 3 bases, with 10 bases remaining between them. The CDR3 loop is CASSGWRDTGELFF. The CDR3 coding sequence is TGTGCCAGCAGTGGGTGGCGGGACACCGGGGAGCTGTTTTTT.

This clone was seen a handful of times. The CDR3 reads CASSQRASYTDTQYF. Here the CDR3 DNA reads TGTGCCAGCTCACAGAGGGCGTCCTACACAGATACGCAGTATTTT. This chain joins TRBV18 and TRBJ2-3, with TRBD2 as a possible D gene (5 bases). The germline V and J ends were trimmed by 4 bases and 2 bases, with 13 bases remaining between them. This CDR3 is 15 amino acids long. Germline V gene sequence: CDR1 KGHSH, CDR2 LQKENI.

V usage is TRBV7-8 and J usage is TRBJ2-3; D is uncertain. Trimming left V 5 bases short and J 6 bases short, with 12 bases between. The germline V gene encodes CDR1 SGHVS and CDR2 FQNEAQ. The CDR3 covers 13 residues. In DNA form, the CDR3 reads TGTGCCAGCAGCCGGAACATTCTGGATACGCAGTATTTT. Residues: CASSRNILDTQYF.

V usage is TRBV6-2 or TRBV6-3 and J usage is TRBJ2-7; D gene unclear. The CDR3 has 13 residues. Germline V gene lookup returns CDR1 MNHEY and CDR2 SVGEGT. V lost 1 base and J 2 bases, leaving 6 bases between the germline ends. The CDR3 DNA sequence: TGTGCCAGCAGTTACTATTCCACCTACGAGCAGTACTTC. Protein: CASSYYSTYEQYF.

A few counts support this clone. CDR3 nucleotide sequence: TGTGCCAGCAGCCCGGGACAGGGAAGAGAAGCTTTCTTT. Its translation is CASSPGQGREAFF. The chain has TRBV6-6 and TRBJ1-1, with TRBD1 matching 9 bases. After removal of 6 bases from V and 8 bases from J, the junction contained 7 bases not matched to a gene. This CDR3 spans 13 amino acids. Looked up from germline, CDR1 is MNHNY and CDR2 is SVGAGI (reference sequence).

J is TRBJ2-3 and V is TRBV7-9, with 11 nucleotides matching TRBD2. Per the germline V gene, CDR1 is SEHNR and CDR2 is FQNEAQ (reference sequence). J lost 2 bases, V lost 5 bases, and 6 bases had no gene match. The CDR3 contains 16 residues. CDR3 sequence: CASSRGLAGDTDTQYF. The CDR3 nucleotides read TGTGCCAGCAGCCGCGGACTAGCGGGCGACACAGATACGCAGTATTTT.

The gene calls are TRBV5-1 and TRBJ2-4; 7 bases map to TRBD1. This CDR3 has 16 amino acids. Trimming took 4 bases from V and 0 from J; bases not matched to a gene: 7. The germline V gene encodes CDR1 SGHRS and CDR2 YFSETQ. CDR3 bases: TGCGCCAGCAGCCACGGGACAGAGCTAGCCAAAAACATTCAGTACTTC. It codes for CASSHGTELAKNIQYF.

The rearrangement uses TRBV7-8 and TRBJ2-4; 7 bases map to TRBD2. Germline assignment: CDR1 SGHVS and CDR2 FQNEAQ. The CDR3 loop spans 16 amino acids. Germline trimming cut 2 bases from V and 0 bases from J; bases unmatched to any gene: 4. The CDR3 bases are TGTGCCAGCAGCTTACTAGCGGAGGTAGCCAAAAACATTCAGTACTTC. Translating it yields CASSLLAEVAKNIQYF.

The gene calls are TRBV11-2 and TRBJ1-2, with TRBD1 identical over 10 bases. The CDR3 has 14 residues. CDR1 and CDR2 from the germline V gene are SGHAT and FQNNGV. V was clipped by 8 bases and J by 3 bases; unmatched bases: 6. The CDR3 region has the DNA TGTGCCAGCGTTCGGGACAGGGGAGACTATGGCTACACCTTC. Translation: CASVRDRGDYGYTF.

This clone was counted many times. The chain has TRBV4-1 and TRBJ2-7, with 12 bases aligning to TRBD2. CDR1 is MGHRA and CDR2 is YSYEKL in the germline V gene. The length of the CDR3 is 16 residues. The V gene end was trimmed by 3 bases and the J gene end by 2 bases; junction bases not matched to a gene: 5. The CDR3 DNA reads TGCGCCAGCAGCCACCAACTAGCGGGAGGCCCCTACGAGCAGTACTTC. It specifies CASSHQLAGGPYEQYF.

Here the CDR3 reads CASSPLGTGAGTEAFF. CDR3 DNA sequence: TGTGCCAGCTCACCACTGGGAACTGGGGCCGGGACTGAAGCTTTCTTT. The chain couples TRBV18 to TRBJ1-1, with a weak D call TRBD1 (5 bases). V was shortened by 1 base and J by 5 bases, with 17 bases between the two germline ends. The germline CDR1 and CDR2 sequences are KGHSH and LQKENI. This CDR3 is built from 16 residues.

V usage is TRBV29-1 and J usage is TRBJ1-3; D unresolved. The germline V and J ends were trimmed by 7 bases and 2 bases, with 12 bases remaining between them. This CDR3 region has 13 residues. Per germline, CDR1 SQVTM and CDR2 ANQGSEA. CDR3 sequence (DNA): TGCAGCGCCGAGGCGTATGCTGGAAACACCATATATTTT. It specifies CSAEAYAGNTIYF.

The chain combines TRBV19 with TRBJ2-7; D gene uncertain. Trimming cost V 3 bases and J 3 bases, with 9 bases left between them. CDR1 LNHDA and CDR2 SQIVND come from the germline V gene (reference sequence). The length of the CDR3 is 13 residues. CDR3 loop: CASSIRQDYEQYF. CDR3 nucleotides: TGTGCCAGTAGTATCAGGCAAGACTACGAGCAGTACTTC.

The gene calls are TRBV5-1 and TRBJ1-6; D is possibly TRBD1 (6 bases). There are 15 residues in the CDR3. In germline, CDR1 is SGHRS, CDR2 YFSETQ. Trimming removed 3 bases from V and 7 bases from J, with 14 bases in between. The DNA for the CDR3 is TGCGCCAGCAGCTCACAGGGAGATAAGAATTCACCCCTCCACTTT. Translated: CASSSQGDKNSPLHF.

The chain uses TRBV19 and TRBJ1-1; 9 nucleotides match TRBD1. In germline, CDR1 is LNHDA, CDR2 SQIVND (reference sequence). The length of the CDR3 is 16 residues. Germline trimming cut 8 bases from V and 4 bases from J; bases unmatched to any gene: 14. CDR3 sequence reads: CASGRDRDFYATEAFF. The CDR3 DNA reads TGTGCCAGTGGCCGGGACAGGGACTTTTACGCCACTGAAGCTTTCTTT. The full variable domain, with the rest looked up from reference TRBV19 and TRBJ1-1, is DGGITQSPKYLFRKEGQNVTLSCEQNLNHDAMYWYRQDPGQGLRLIYYSQIVNDFQKGDIAEGYSVSREKKESFPLTVTSAQKNPTAFYLCASGRDRDFYATEAFFGQGTRLTVV.

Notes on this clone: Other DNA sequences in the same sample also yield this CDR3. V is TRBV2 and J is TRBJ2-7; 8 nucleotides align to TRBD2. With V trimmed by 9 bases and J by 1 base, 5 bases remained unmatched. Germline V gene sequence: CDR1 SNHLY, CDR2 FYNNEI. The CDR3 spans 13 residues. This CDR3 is CARGTSGSYEQYF. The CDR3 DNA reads TGTGCCAGGGGAACTAGCGGATCCTACGAGCAGTACTTC. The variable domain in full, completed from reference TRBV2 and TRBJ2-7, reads EPEVTQTPSHQVTQMGQEVILRCVPISNHLYFYWYRQILGQKVEFLVSFYNNEISEKSEIFDDQFSVERPDGSNFTLKIRSTKLEDSAMYFCARGTSGSYEQYFGPGTRLTVT.

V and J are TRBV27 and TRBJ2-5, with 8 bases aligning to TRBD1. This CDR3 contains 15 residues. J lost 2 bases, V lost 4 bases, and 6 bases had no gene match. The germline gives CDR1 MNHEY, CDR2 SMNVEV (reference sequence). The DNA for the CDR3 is TGTGCCAGCAGTTCGGCAGGGGGCTGGCAAGAGACCCAGTACTTC. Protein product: CASSSAGGWQETQYF.

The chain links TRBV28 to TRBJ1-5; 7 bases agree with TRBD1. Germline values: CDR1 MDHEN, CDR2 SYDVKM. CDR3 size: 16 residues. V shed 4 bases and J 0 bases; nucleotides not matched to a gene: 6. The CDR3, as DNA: TGTGCCAGCAGTTCCGGGACAGCCTATAGCAATCAGCCCCAGCATTTT. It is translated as CASSSGTAYSNQPQHF.

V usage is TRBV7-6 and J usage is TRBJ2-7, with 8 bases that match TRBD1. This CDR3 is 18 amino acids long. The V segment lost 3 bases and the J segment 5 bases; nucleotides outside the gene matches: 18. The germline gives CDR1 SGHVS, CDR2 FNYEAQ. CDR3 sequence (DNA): TGTGCCAGCAGCTTGTATGGAATGGGGACAGGCTCCGGGAACGAGCAGTACTTC. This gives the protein CASSLYGMGTGSGNEQYF.

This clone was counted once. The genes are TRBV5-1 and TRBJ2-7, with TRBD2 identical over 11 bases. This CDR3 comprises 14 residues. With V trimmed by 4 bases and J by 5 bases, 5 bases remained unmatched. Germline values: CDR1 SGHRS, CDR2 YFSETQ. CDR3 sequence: CASSLGTSGNEQYF. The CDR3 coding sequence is TGCGCCAGCAGCCTGGGGACTAGCGGAAACGAGCAGTACTTC.

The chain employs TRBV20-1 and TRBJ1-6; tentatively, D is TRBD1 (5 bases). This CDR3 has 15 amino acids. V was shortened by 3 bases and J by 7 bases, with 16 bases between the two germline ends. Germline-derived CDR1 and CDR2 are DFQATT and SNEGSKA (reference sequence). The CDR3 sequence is CSASLEGKKNSPLHF. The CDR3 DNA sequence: TGCAGTGCTAGTTTGGAGGGGAAGAAGAATTCACCCCTCCACTTT.

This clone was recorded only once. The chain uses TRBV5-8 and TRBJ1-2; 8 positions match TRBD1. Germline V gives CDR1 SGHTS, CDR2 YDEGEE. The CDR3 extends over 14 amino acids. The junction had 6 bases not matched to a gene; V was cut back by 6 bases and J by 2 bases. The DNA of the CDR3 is TGTGCCAGCATCCGGGACAGGAGAAACTATGGCTACACCTTC. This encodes CASIRDRRNYGYTF.

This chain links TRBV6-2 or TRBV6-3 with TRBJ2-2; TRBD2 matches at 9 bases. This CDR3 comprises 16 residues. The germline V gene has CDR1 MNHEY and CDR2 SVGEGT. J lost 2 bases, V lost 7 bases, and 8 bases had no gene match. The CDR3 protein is CASIYSGRRNTGELFF. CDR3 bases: TGTGCCAGCATTTATAGCGGGAGACGAAACACCGGGGAGCTGTTTTTT.

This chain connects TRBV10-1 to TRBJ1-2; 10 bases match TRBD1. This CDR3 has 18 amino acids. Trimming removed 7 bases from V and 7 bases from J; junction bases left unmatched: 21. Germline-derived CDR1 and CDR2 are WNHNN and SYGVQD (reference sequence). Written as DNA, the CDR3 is TGCGCCAGCAAAGGGCCCCGGGACAGGGGTTTGATGGGGAGTGGCTACACCTTC. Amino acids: CASKGPRDRGLMGSGYTF.

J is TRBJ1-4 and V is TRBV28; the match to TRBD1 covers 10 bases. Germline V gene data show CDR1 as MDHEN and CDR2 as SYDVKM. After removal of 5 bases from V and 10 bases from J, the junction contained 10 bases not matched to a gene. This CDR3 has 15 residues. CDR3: CASSGPRQGARKLFF. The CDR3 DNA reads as TGTGCCAGCAGTGGTCCCAGACAGGGGGCGAGAAAACTGTTTTTT.

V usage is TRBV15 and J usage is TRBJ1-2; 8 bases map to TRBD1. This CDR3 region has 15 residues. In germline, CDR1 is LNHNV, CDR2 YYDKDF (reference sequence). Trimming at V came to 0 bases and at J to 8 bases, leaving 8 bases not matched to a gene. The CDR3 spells CATSREARTGTGYTF. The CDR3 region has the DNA TGTGCCACCAGCAGAGAGGCGCGGACAGGGACCGGCTACACCTTC.

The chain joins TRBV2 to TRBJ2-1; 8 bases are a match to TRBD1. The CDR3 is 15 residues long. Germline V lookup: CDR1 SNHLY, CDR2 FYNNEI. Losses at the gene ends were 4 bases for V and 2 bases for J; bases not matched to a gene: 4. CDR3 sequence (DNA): TGTGCCAGCAGTGGGACAGGGATAACCTACAATGAGCAGTTCTTC. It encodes CASSGTGITYNEQFF. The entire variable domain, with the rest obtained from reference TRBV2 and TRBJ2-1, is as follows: EPEVTQTPSHQVTQMGQEVILRCVPISNHLYFYWYRQILGQKVEFLVSFYNNEISEKSEIFDDQFSVERPDGSNFTLKIRSTKLEDSAMYFCASSGTGITYNEQFFGPGTRLTVL.

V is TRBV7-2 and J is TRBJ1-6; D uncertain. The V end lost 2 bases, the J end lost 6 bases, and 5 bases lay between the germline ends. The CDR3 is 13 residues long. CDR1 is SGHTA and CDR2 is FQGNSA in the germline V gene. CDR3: CASSLTVNSPLHF. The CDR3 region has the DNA TGTGCCAGCAGCTTAACAGTTAATTCACCCCTCCACTTT.

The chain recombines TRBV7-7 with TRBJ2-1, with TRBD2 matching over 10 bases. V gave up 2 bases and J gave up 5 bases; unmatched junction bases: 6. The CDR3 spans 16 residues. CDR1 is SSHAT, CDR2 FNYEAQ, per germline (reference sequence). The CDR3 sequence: CASSLQTSGFNNEQFF. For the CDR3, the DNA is TGTGCCAGCAGCTTACAGACTAGCGGGTTTAACAATGAGCAGTTCTTC.